This T cell receptor beta chain was sequenced in a study of blood T cells in healthy people across ages. J gave up 2 bases and V 1 base, and 6 bases lay outside the gene matches. Germline CDR1 MGHRA, CDR2 YSYEKL. This CDR3 has 17 amino acids. Broader study findings: Not knowing donor CMV status may have confounded expanded clonotype changes.

All donors came from Russia, were Caucasian and healthy, and spanned ages roughly 6 to 100. This clonotype was detected only a few times. Its antigen remains unknown. It was with a sample-barcoded 5' primer and a J-beta primer mix that a second PCR of roughly 7 to 12 cycles was run. Each of the cDNA molecules was tagged by a template-switch adaptor with 12 random nucleotides. In TCRdb, the 5' RACE reads were re-called with MiXCR into one record per CDR3 protein. The table shows nearly 1 million distinct CDR3 sequences, with just over 50% occurring only once. The receptor was isolated from an older woman in good health. Sequencing was carried out using blood. The chain links TRBV4-1 to TRBJ2-3, with TRBD2 matching over 10 bases. This CDR3 reads CASSQVALAGNTDTQYF. As DNA, the CDR3 is TGCGCCAGCAGCCAAGTGGCACTAGCGGGGAACACAGATACGCAGTATTTT.